A selection of T cell receptor beta chains follows, all from one sample in a study of blood T cell repertoires in COVID-19. Repertoires were generated with immunoSEQ multiplex PCR, while TCRdb's copy carries only in-frame clones and drops some. The table includes roughly 330,000 clones, over 75% detected once. Sequenced sample: peripheral blood. The receptors stem from a woman in her forties or fifties with active or convalescent COVID-19. Each CDR3 is given with its conserved first and last residue. The D gene is left open where the match is weak. Size is omitted from some rows. Given values are once, few, many or a class for expanded clones.

17	TRBV19	TRBD1	TRBJ1-1	once	TGTGCCAGTAGTACCACCGGGACAGGGGAAATGAACACTGAAGCTTTCTTT	CASSTTGTGEMNTEAFF
13	TRBV12-3/TRBV12-4	-	TRBJ1-2	-	TGTGCCAGCAGTTTAGGCCAGGACTATGGCTACACCTTC	CASSLGQDYGYTF
14	TRBV19	-	TRBJ1-5	once	TGTGCCAGTAGTATAGGTCGGAGCAATCAGCCCCAGCATTTT	CASSIGRSNQPQHF
12	TRBV6-5	-	TRBJ1-4	-	TGTGCCAGCAGACAGGGAAGGGAAAAACTGTTTTTT	CASRQGREKLFF
11	TRBV19	-	TRBJ1-3	-	TGTGCCAGTACGGAGAGAAACACCATATATTTT	CASTERNTIYF
17	TRBV10-3	-	TRBJ1-1	-	TGTGCCATCAGGGCGGGAAAAGGGAGGGGCGTGAACACTGAAGCTTTCTTT	CAIRAGKGRGVNTEAFF
14	TRBV19	TRBD2	TRBJ2-1	once	TGTGCCAGTAGTATGGGGGAGGGCTACAATGAGCAGTTCTTC	CASSMGEGYNEQFF
14	TRBV6-6	-	TRBJ1-6	-	TGTGCCAGCAGTTCACCTACAGGGAATTCACCCCTCCACTTT	CASSSPTGNSPLHF
11	TRBV20-1	-	TRBJ2-7	-	TGCAGTGCTAGTCGTCTCTACGAGCAGTACTTC	CSASRLYEQYF
15	TRBV2	-	TRBJ1-6	-	TGTGCCAGCAGTCAGAACAGGTCCCCTAATTCACCCCTCCACTTT	CASSQNRSPNSPLHF
13	TRBV5-1	-	TRBJ1-6	-	TGCGCCAGCAGCTTGGCCGGGTATTCACCCCTCCACTTT	CASSLAGYSPLHF
17	TRBV25-1	-	TRBJ2-6	-	TGTGCCAGCAGTCCCCAGGGTCTTGGCTCTGGGGCCAACGTCCTGACTTTC	CASSPQGLGSGANVLTF
15	TRBV18	-	TRBJ2-1	-	TGTGCCAGCTCACCCGGGACTGCCTCCTACAATGAGCAGTTCTTC	CASSPGTASYNEQFF
14	TRBV27	-	TRBJ2-5	few	TGTGCCAGCAGTTCTGGCCAGGGTCGGGAGACCCAGTACTTC	CASSSGQGRETQYF
16	TRBV7-2	TRBD1	TRBJ2-4	-	TGTGCCAGCAGCTCAGACAGGGGATGGGACAAAAACATTCAGTACTTC	CASSSDRGWDKNIQYF
14	TRBV19	TRBD1	TRBJ2-3	-	TGTGCCAGTAGTCCTCACAGGGGAGCAGATACGCAGTATTTT	CASSPHRGADTQYF
15	TRBV27	TRBD1	TRBJ1-1	-	TGTGCCAGCAGTTTTGGGACAGGATCCAACACTGAAGCTTTCTTT	CASSFGTGSNTEAFF
14	TRBV5-1	-	TRBJ2-1	-	TGCGCCAGCAGCTTGGCCGGGACTTTCAATGAGCAGTTCTTC	CASSLAGTFNEQFF
16	TRBV5-1	-	TRBJ2-5	-	TGCGCCAGCAGCTTGGCATTTGGGGGGATCGGGGAGACCCAGTACTTC	CASSLAFGGIGETQYF
13	TRBV24-1	-	TRBJ2-3	-	TGTGCCACCAGCGCCAGGTTCACAGATACGCAGTATTTT	CATSARFTDTQYF
12	TRBV6-5	TRBD1	TRBJ2-7	-	TGTGCCTCCGGGACAGGGGGCTACGAGCAGTACTTC	CASGTGGYEQYF
15	TRBV4-3	TRBD2	TRBJ2-1	-	TGCGCCAGCAGCCAAACAGCGGGAGCGAACAATGAGCAGTTCTTC	CASSQTAGANNEQFF
14	TRBV6-2/TRBV6-3	-	TRBJ2-7	-	TGTGCCAGCAGTGTCCAGGGAGGTACCTACGAGCAGTACTTC	CASSVQGGTYEQYF
11	TRBV7-9	TRBD2	TRBJ2-3	-	TGTGCCAGCAGCGCCGGGAGGACGCAGTATTTT	CASSAGRTQYF
16	TRBV5-4	TRBD2	TRBJ2-1	-	TGTGCCAGCAGCTTAGTCGGGACTAGCGCCTACAATGAGCAGTTCTTC	CASSLVGTSAYNEQFF
16	TRBV18	-	TRBJ2-6	once	TGTGCCAGCTCACCAGGGCGAACGATAGGGGCCAACGTCCTGACTTTC	CASSPGRTIGANVLTF
15	TRBV9	-	TRBJ1-1	few	TGTGCCAGCAGCGTAGGTGGCAGGGGGAACACTGAAGCTTTCTTT	CASSVGGRGNTEAFF
17	TRBV5-1	TRBD1	TRBJ1-3	once	TGCGCCAGCAGCTTTCTTGGGACAGCTAACTCTGGAAACACCATATATTTT	CASSFLGTANSGNTIYF
14	TRBV18	-	TRBJ2-3	-	TGTGCCAGCTCACCACCACAGGGCACAGATACGCAGTATTTT	CASSPPQGTDTQYF
14	TRBV5-8	-	TRBJ1-2	-	TGTGCCAGCAGCTTACAGAATACTAACTATGGCTACACCTTC	CASSLQNTNYGYTF
14	TRBV24-1	-	TRBJ1-1	-	TGTGCCACCACTCTTTTGGGGGCGAACACTGAAGCTTTCTTT	CATTLLGANTEAFF
13	TRBV27	-	TRBJ1-2	-	TGTGCCAGCAGTTTAATGGCAGGATATGGCTACACCTTC	CASSLMAGYGYTF
13	TRBV6-5	-	TRBJ1-2	-	TGTGCCAGCACCAAAGACGGGTTATATGGCTACACCTTC	CASTKDGLYGYTF
17	TRBV7-9	-	TRBJ2-1	once	TGTGCCAGCACCGATCAGCAGGGGAAATGGTCCTACAATGAGCAGTTCTTC	CASTDQQGKWSYNEQFF
12	TRBV10-3	-	TRBJ2-7	-	TGTGCCATCAGTTCCGGGACTCAGGAGCAGTACTTC	CAISSGTQEQYF
19	TRBV27	TRBD1	TRBJ1-1	-	TGTGCCAGCAGTTTACGCCAGGGGGCCCGGCCGCGACTTAACACTGAAGCTTTCTTT	CASSLRQGARPRLNTEAFF
16	TRBV10-3	-	TRBJ2-2	-	TGTGCCATCACGGGCCAAGGGGCTATGAACACCGGGGAGCTGTTTTTT	CAITGQGAMNTGELFF
16	TRBV4-1	-	TRBJ1-1	once	TGCGCCAGCAGCCAACGAGGGGGAGGGCCGAACACTGAAGCTTTCTTT	CASSQRGGGPNTEAFF
18	TRBV28	-	TRBJ2-1	-	TGTGCCAGCAGTTCCCCCTCGGGTCAGACCCTCTCCTACAATGAGCAGTTCTTC	CASSSPSGQTLSYNEQFF
13	TRBV7-8	-	TRBJ2-3	-	TGTGCCAGCAGCTTAGCGCTATCAGATACGCAGTATTTT	CASSLALSDTQYF
12	TRBV29-1	TRBD1	TRBJ1-5	-	TGCAGCGCTGGACAGGGCGGTCAGCCCCAGCATTTT	CSAGQGGQPQHF
11	TRBV30	-	TRBJ1-2	-	TGTGCCTGGAACCTAGACGGTGGCTACACCTTC	CAWNLDGGYTF
16	TRBV18	-	TRBJ2-5	once	TGTGCCAGCTCACCACTCTATTACGGGAGCTTTGAGACCCAGTACTTC	CASSPLYYGSFETQYF
15	TRBV5-1	TRBD1	TRBJ1-2	once	TGCGCCAGCAGACTCCAGGGGGCGTCTAATGATGGCTACACCTTC	CASRLQGASNDGYTF
14	TRBV2	TRBD2	TRBJ2-1	-	TGTGCCAGCAGTGTGGCGGGGGGGCCGGGCGAGCAGTTCTTC	CASSVAGGPGEQFF
15	TRBV6-6	TRBD2	TRBJ2-1	-	TGTGCCAGCAGTTACGTGTCTAGCGGGAGAAATGAGCAGTTCTTC	CASSYVSSGRNEQFF
13	TRBV30	-	TRBJ2-7	-	TGTGCCTGGAGGAGGTGGCAGGGTGACGAGCAGTACTTC	CAWRRWQGDEQYF
17	TRBV9	TRBD1	TRBJ1-2	-	TGTGCCAGCAGCGTAGGGGCGGGGACAGGAAGCCTCTATGGCTACACCTTC	CASSVGAGTGSLYGYTF
15	TRBV30	TRBD1	TRBJ1-5	once	TGTGCCTGGACAGGGGGCGGTATGGGCAATCAGCCCCAGCATTTT	CAWTGGGMGNQPQHF
13	TRBV9	-	TRBJ1-1	-	TGTGCCAGCAGCGCAACACAGGGAGCTGAAGCTTTCTTT	CASSATQGAEAFF
13	TRBV27	-	TRBJ1-1	-	TGTGCCAGCAGTTTTGGGGGGGTGACTGAAGCTTTCTTT	CASSFGGVTEAFF
17	TRBV4-3	TRBD2	TRBJ2-7	-	TGCGCCAGCAGCCAAGAGTTCCGCGGGAGGGAGAGTGTCGAGCAGTACTTC	CASSQEFRGRESVEQYF
15	TRBV15	TRBD1	TRBJ1-5	-	TGTGCCACCAGCAGAGCAACAGGGGCCTATCAGCCCCAGCATTTT	CATSRATGAYQPQHF
17	TRBV18	TRBD2	TRBJ2-1	-	TGTGCCAGCTCACGCTTGTCTAGCGGGAGCTCCTACAATGAGCAGTTCTTC	CASSRLSSGSSYNEQFF